The sequence of this T cell receptor (beta chain) was determined in a study of tumor and adjacent non-tumor tissue in lung cancer. Study-level background: There were 11 to 13 adenocarcinoma, a couple of squamous cell carcinoma and 1 small cell lung cancer cases. Around 4 million productive TCRbeta reads were obtained per sample on average.

As regards this clonotype: Because it lacks the conserved phenylalanine or tryptophan at the end, this CDR3 is likely a read error.

A modified ARM-PCR protocol with three rounds of nested PCR amplified TCRbeta. From the multiplex PCR reads, TCRdb called clonotypes with MiXCR, one entry per CDR3 protein. The sample contains about 85,000 distinct CDR3 sequences, around 59% of which appear only once. The template was RNA from unsorted bulk tissue. This TCR derives from a man in his 70s with non-small cell lung cancer. Material for sequencing was lung tumor tissue.

In nucleotides, the CDR3 is TGTGCCAGCAGCGTCCCTAGCGGGCGGTTCAATGAGCAGTTCTTA. Residues: CASSVPSGRFNEQFL. The V call is TRBV5-6, the J call TRBJ2-1; 8 nucleotides align to TRBD2. With V trimmed by 4 bases and J by 6 bases, 9 bases remained unmatched. The CDR3 totals 15 residues. CDR1 is SGHDT, CDR2 YYEEEE, per germline.